The T cell receptor (beta chain) under discussion was sequenced for a study of cytomegalovirus exposure and HLA in healthy donors. Notes on the study in general: When the data were analyzed later, several of the most significant clusters appeared to be linked to common viral pathogens. One later analysis reportedly identified an Asian-associated ancestry cluster that showed fewer N-insertions than the roughly 700-donor mean. A prior analysis recorded that most TCR beta V segments were productive about 90% or about 30% of the time.

As regards this clone: Its antigen is not known.

Primers for the PCR totalled 60 Vbeta and 13 Jbeta. Assay: immunoSEQ multiplex PCR; the TCRdb copy retains only in-frame clones and omits some. The table records some 110,000 clones, 70% to 80% of them present only once. The CDR3 consists of 11 residues. Per germline, CDR1 SQVTM and CDR2 ANQGSEA. The germline V and J ends were trimmed by 6 bases and 6 bases, with 11 bases remaining between them. The chain recombines TRBV29-1 with TRBJ1-2; D not resolved. The sample taken for sequencing was PBMCs. This sequence originates from a man aged 55 to 70 in good health and CMV-seronegative. CDR3 protein: CSVRTGNGYTF. CDR3 nucleotides: TGCAGCGTACGAACGGGGAATGGCTACACCTTC. Full variable domain (remainder filled in from reference TRBV29-1 and TRBJ1-2): SAVISQKPSRDICQRGTSLTIQCQVDSQVTMMFWYRQQPGQSLTLIATANQGSEATYESGFVIDKFPISRPNLTFSTLTVSNMSPEDSSIYLCSVRTGNGYTFGSGTRLTVV.